This paragraph reports one TCR beta chain. Antigen unknown. The data were produced by immunoSEQ multiplex PCR, yet TCRdb's version contains in-frame clones alone and is incomplete. The sample yields 300,000 to 500,000 clones, about 88% seen once. V shed 0 bases and J 6 bases; nucleotides not matched to a gene: 3. This CDR3 spans 15 amino acids. The germline CDR1 and CDR2 sequences are LGHDT and YNNKEL (reference sequence). The entry originates in a study of Ad26.COV2.S vaccination and SARS-CoV-2 variants. Study background: Donor joined the COV1001 Ad26.COV2.S trial arm. Each vaccinee took Ad26.COV2.S intramuscularly, once or twice 56 days apart. Study outcomes and limitations: Possible underestimation of total T cell responses by the TCR breadth and depth analyses was noted. Vaccine and placebo recipients had similar non-spike TCR breadth.

Treatment defined: around 19 received Ad26.COV2.S at low or high dose, single or two shots; several received placebo; per-sample allocation not given. At day 63 after the first vaccine or placebo injection, samples were drawn. The clonotype was recovered from a person between 18 and 65 years old who received the Ad26.COV2.S COVID-19 vaccine or a placebo. The sample consisted of peripheral blood, taken in a trial of Ad26.COV2.S vaccine versus placebo. V and J are TRBV3-1 (or the pseudogene TRBV3-2) and TRBJ2-7; the match to TRBD2 covers 12 bases. CDR3 sequence (DNA): TGTGCCAGCAGCCAAGACACTAGCGGGGGGAGCGAGCAGTACTTC. Protein product: CASSQDTSGGSEQYF.